Shown below are 29 T cell receptor beta chains from a single sample sequenced in a study of blood T cell repertoires in COVID-19. Sequencing was performed with immunoSEQ multiplex PCR; in TCRdb, only in-frame clones are kept and a portion is missing. The sample consists of 200,000 or so clones, roughly four fifths of them appearing once. Input material: peripheral blood. All receptors derive from a woman over 75 with COVID-19, enrolled during active disease.

The genes are TRBV15 and TRBJ2-7; D is unresolved. The CDR3 is made up of 14 amino acids. The germline V gene has CDR1 LNHNV and CDR2 YYDKDF (reference sequence). V was cut by 0 bases and J by 7 bases, with 13 bases left in between. This CDR3 is CATSRDPASWEQYF. The CDR3 coding sequence is TGTGCCACCAGCAGAGATCCCGCCAGTTGGGAGCAGTACTTC.

V and J are TRBV23-1 and TRBJ2-7, with 8 bases that match TRBD2. Being an ORF, TRBV23-1 has a function that is uncertain. This CDR3 is built from 16 residues. V gave up 0 bases and J gave up 0 bases; unmatched junction bases: 4. CDR3 nucleotide sequence: TGCGCCAGCAGTCAATCGCCGGGAGGGCCCTCCTACGAGCAGTACTTC. Amino acids: CASSQSPGGPSYEQYF.

V gene TRBV28 combines with J gene TRBJ1-5; 7 nucleotides agree with TRBD1. The CDR3 has 14 amino acids. Trimming cost V 4 bases and J 4 bases; bases outside gene matches: 4. From germline, CDR1 is MDHEN and CDR2 SYDVKM. The CDR3, as DNA: TGTGCCAGCAGTTCGGGACAGTTTAATCAGCCCCAGCATTTT. Its protein product is CASSSGQFNQPQHF.

This chain links TRBV9 with TRBJ2-3; D possibly corresponds to TRBD2 (6 bases). This CDR3 is built from 14 residues. With 4 bases removed from V and 2 bases from J, the gap between germline ends came to 11 bases. The germline gives CDR1 SGDLS, CDR2 YYNGEE. The CDR3 region has the DNA TGTGCCAGCAGCCCCTGGGACTTCACAGATACGCAGTATTTT. Translation gives CASSPWDFTDTQYF.

About this clone itself: Possible read error: a much larger clone is one base away. The V call is TRBV28, the J call TRBJ1-2; maybe TRBD1 (5 bases). Looked up from germline, CDR1 is MDHEN and CDR2 is SYDVKM. The CDR3 is 13 amino acids. Trimming stripped 2 bases from V and 3 bases from J, with 7 bases between. The CDR3 sequence is CASSLGGYYGYTF. The CDR3 nucleotides are TGTGCCAGCAGTTTAGGGGGGTACTATGGCTACACCTTC.

The gene calls are TRBV5-4 and TRBJ2-5, with TRBD2 identical over 16 bases. The CDR3 loop spans 17 amino acids. The germline V gene encodes CDR1 SGHNT and CDR2 YYREEE (reference sequence). After removal of 4 bases from V and 5 bases from J, the junction contained 8 bases not matched to a gene. The DNA of the CDR3 is TGTGCCAGCAGCCGGGGGACTAGCGGGAGGGCCCAGGAGACCCAGTACTTC. Protein sequence: CASSRGTSGRAQETQYF.

The chain combines TRBV2 with TRBJ2-4; 9 bases match TRBD1. The CDR3 length is 17 residues. The junction had 12 bases not matched to a gene; V was cut back by 7 bases and J by 2 bases. Per the germline V gene, CDR1 is SNHLY and CDR2 is FYNNEI. The CDR3 DNA is TGTGCCAGCACCTTTACGAGGGGGACAGGGACCAAAAACATTCAGTACTTC. Translating gives CASTFTRGTGTKNIQYF.

J is TRBJ1-2 and V is TRBV7-9; TRBD1 matches 7 bases. CDR1 and CDR2 (germline): SEHNR, FQNEAQ (reference sequence). V shed 4 bases and J 5 bases; nucleotides not matched to a gene: 4. The CDR3 contains 13 residues. CDR3 sequence (DNA): TGTGCCAGCAGCTCAGCAGGGGGTTATGGCTACACCTTC. Amino acid sequence: CASSSAGGYGYTF.

This clone was detected only a few times. This chain uses TRBV18 with TRBJ2-2, with TRBD1 matching 9 bases. The V segment lost 4 bases and the J segment 0 bases; nucleotides outside the gene matches: 3. Germline CDR1 KGHSH, CDR2 LQKENI. The CDR3 sequence is 16 residues long. CDR3 loop: CASSLGQGPNTGELFF. The CDR3 DNA reads as TGTGCCAGCTCACTGGGACAGGGCCCGAACACCGGGGAGCTGTTTTTT.

The chain employs TRBV5-6 and TRBJ1-2, with D perhaps TRBD1 (6 bases). Germline-derived CDR1 and CDR2 are SGHDT and YYEEEE. V lost 4 bases, J lost 8 bases, and 18 bases lay in between. CDR3 length equals 14 residues. The CDR3 is CASSPWGGLRGYTF. For the CDR3, the DNA is TGTGCCAGCAGCCCCTGGGGGGGGCTGAGGGGCTACACCTTC.

This chain connects TRBV12-5 to TRBJ2-1; D is perhaps TRBD1 (5 bases). The CDR3 consists of 13 residues. The V gene's germline CDR1 is LGHNT and CDR2 FRNRAP. V lost 2 bases, J lost 6 bases, and 8 bases lay in between. For the CDR3, the DNA is TGTGCTAGTGGTTTGCCGCAGGGCAATGAGCAGTTCTTC. Translating gives CASGLPQGNEQFF.

The rearrangement links TRBV29-1 to TRBJ2-7; 8 bases are shared with TRBD2. Germline V gives CDR1 SQVTM, CDR2 ANQGSEA. The ends lost 4 bases at V and 3 bases at J; junction bases unmatched: 2. This CDR3 contains 12 residues. DNA of the CDR3: TGCAGCGTTGTCGCGGGAGGCTACGAGCAGTACTTC. Its protein is CSVVAGGYEQYF.

The chain combines TRBV5-6 with TRBJ2-7; the match to TRBD2 covers 10 bases. The CDR3 has 15 residues. V lost 4 bases and J lost 3; bases outside the gene matches: 7. CDR1 and CDR2 (germline): SGHDT, YYEEEE. The CDR3, as DNA: TGTGCCAGCAGCAACGGACTAGCGGATCACTACGAGCAGTACTTC. Protein product: CASSNGLADHYEQYF.

The chain has TRBV18 and TRBJ2-5, with D possibly matching TRBD1 (6 bases). V was clipped by 3 bases and J by 4 bases, with 15 bases between them. Germline lookup yields CDR1 KGHSH and CDR2 LQKENI. This CDR3 has 15 residues. The CDR3 sequence: CASSPIDGQRETQYF. In DNA form, the CDR3 reads TGTGCCAGCTCACCTATAGACGGACAGAGAGAGACCCAGTACTTC.

This clone was recorded a few times. The J gene is TRBJ1-2, the V gene TRBV5-4; possibly TRBD1 for D (6 bases). V lost 1 base to trimming and J lost 4 bases, with 14 bases between them. Germline CDR1 and CDR2: SGHNT and YYREEE (reference sequence). The length of the CDR3 is 15 residues. The DNA of the CDR3 is TGTGCCAGCAGCTTGAGGGGGGGCGCAGGCTATGGCTACACCTTC. Amino acid sequence: CASSLRGGAGYGYTF.

This sequence joins TRBV10-3 and TRBJ2-5; D perhaps matches TRBD2 (6 bases). The CDR3 totals 12 residues. Trimming left V 10 bases short and J 2 bases short, with 11 bases between. From germline, CDR1 is ENHRY and CDR2 SYGVKD. CDR3 in amino acids: CATGLLQETQYF. CDR3 coding DNA: TGTGCCACGGGACTCCTACAAGAGACCCAGTACTTC.

This clone was found once. V is TRBV6-5 and J is TRBJ2-3; TRBD2 matches 11 bases. CDR1 is MNHEY and CDR2 is SVGAGI in the germline V gene. The CDR3 consists of 15 residues. Unmatched junction bases numbered 6, after V lost 5 bases and J lost 5 bases. The CDR3 region is CASSRTGLAGDTQYF. CDR3 DNA sequence: TGTGCCAGCAGTCGAACCGGACTAGCGGGAGATACGCAGTATTTT.

The V and J genes are TRBV6-5 and TRBJ1-1, with unresolved D. Germline V gene sequence: CDR1 MNHEY, CDR2 SVGAGI. This CDR3 contains 14 residues. V was pared by 0 bases and J by 5 bases, with 10 bases between. The CDR3 sequence is CASSYSVGGTEAFF. As DNA, the CDR3 is TGTGCCAGCAGTTACTCTGTGGGCGGGACTGAAGCTTTCTTT.

The chain combines TRBV19 with TRBJ1-2; D is unclear. This CDR3 region has 11 residues. The germline gives CDR1 LNHDA, CDR2 SQIVND (reference sequence). With 7 bases removed from V and 3 bases from J, the gap between germline ends came to 6 bases. The CDR3 here is CASTRDYGYTF. The CDR3, as DNA: TGTGCCAGTACCCGGGACTATGGCTACACCTTC.

The V call is TRBV30, the J call TRBJ2-2, with D possibly being TRBD2 (6 bases). CDR1 is GTSNPN and CDR2 is SVGIG in the germline V gene (reference sequence). The CDR3 totals 16 residues. Trimming took 1 base from V and 7 from J, leaving 19 bases between them. The CDR3 DNA reads TGTGCCTGGAGTGACCCCCCCGCGGGGTACGACGGGGAGCTGTTTTTT. Translation gives CAWSDPPAGYDGELFF.

The rearrangement joins TRBV5-1 to TRBJ1-1; no clear D. The CDR3 has 13 residues. Trimming removed 0 bases at V and 7 bases at J, with 10 bases between. Germline assignment: CDR1 SGHRS and CDR2 YFSETQ. The CDR3 loop is CASSLGGLDEAFF. The CDR3 DNA follows: TGCGCCAGCAGCTTGGGAGGGTTAGATGAAGCTTTCTTT.

The chain uses TRBV18 and TRBJ2-7, with 7 bases matching TRBD1. After removal of 6 bases from V and 0 bases from J, the junction contained 11 bases not matched to a gene. Germline V gene data show CDR1 as KGHSH and CDR2 as LQKENI. The CDR3 is 16 amino acids. The CDR3 loop is CASSPRDRISSYEQYF. The CDR3 nucleotides are TGTGCCAGCTCGCCCCGGGACAGAATTAGCTCCTACGAGCAGTACTTC.

The chain recombines TRBV5-8 with TRBJ1-6; 7 bases align to TRBD1. Trimming at V came to 4 bases and at J to 0 bases, leaving 7 bases not matched to a gene. CDR3 length equals 17 residues. From germline, CDR1 is SGHTS and CDR2 YDEGEE. The CDR3 DNA reads as TGTGCCAGCAGCGGACTGACAGGGAGCTCCTATAATTCACCCCTCCACTTT. Its translation is CASSGLTGSSYNSPLHF.

This clone was seen a few times. The rearrangement uses TRBV11-3 and TRBJ2-1; 9 bases align to TRBD2. Germline V gives CDR1 SGHNT, CDR2 YENEEA. Germline trimming cut 5 bases from V and 8 bases from J; bases unmatched to any gene: 13. This CDR3 contains 16 residues. The CDR3, as DNA: TGTGCCAGCAGCCCGACCGGGACTAGCCAAGAGGATGAGCAGTTCTTC. It yields the protein CASSPTGTSQEDEQFF.

The V and J genes are TRBV5-1 and TRBJ1-1; D not certain. The length of the CDR3 is 15 residues. Trimming shortened V by 1 base and J by 1 base, and 11 bases separated the two germline ends. Germline CDR1 and CDR2: SGHRS and YFSETQ. The chain's CDR3 is CASSLPVTGNTEAFF. The CDR3 nucleotides read TGCGCCAGCAGCTTGCCCGTGACGGGGAACACTGAAGCTTTCTTT.

This clone showed up just once. The chain links TRBV14 to TRBJ1-2, with 7 bases aligning to TRBD1. After removal of 8 bases from V and 1 base from J, the junction contained 7 bases not matched to a gene. CDR3 length: 14 residues. The germline CDR1 and CDR2 sequences are SGHDN and FVKESK. In nucleotides, the CDR3 is TGTGCCAGCTCACAGGGACAGAATAACTATGGCTACACCTTC. Protein sequence: CASSQGQNNYGYTF.

The V call is TRBV28, the J call TRBJ2-7, with D possibly being TRBD2 (7 bases). Germline-derived CDR1 and CDR2 are MDHEN and SYDVKM. The CDR3 is 15 residues long. The germline V and J ends were trimmed by 3 bases and 7 bases, with 19 bases remaining between them. The DNA for the CDR3 is TGTGCCAGCAGTTTTCTTAGTGGGGGGGCAAGTGAGCAGTACTTC. This gives the protein CASSFLSGGASEQYF.

The genes are TRBV27 and TRBJ2-5; 7 bases align to TRBD1. The ends lost 4 bases at V and 4 bases at J; junction bases unmatched: 12. This CDR3 comprises 16 residues. Per the germline V gene, CDR1 is MNHEY and CDR2 is SMNVEV (reference sequence). CDR3 amino acids: CASSSSDRVSRETQYF. The DNA for the CDR3 is TGTGCCAGCAGTTCCTCCGACAGGGTTAGTCGAGAGACCCAGTACTTC.

The V and J genes are TRBV2 and TRBJ1-3, with D unclear. CDR1 SNHLY and CDR2 FYNNEI come from the germline V gene. Between the trimmed V and J ends, which lost 2 bases and 2 bases, there was a span of 7 bases. This CDR3 spans 14 amino acids. The CDR3 DNA is TGTGCCAGCAGTGAACTGCCAGCTGGAAACACCATATATTTT. Translated: CASSELPAGNTIYF.